A single T cell receptor (beta chain) is shown here with its context. The antigen is undetermined. These data belong to a study of response to subunit inactivated influenza vaccine. General observations from the study: The authors suggested that every seasonal influenza vaccination recruits few new T cells.

V dropped 4 bases and J dropped 5; count of bases not matched to a gene: 9. Per the germline V gene, CDR1 is SGHKS and CDR2 is YYEKEE (reference sequence). The CDR3 consists of 15 residues. One entry per CDR3 protein results from TCRdb running MiXCR on the RT-PCR reads. Of more than 700,000 distinct CDR3 sequences in the sample, 21% were seen once. The material sequenced was PBMCs from blood, taken more than 4 days after vaccination. This clonotype was obtained from a man in his fifties who received an inactivated influenza vaccine. This rearrangement joins TRBV5-5 to TRBJ2-1; 7 nucleotides match TRBD1. CDR3 loop: CASSRTGRDDNEQFF. The CDR3, as DNA: TGTGCCAGCAGCCGGACAGGTCGTGACGACAATGAGCAGTTCTTC.